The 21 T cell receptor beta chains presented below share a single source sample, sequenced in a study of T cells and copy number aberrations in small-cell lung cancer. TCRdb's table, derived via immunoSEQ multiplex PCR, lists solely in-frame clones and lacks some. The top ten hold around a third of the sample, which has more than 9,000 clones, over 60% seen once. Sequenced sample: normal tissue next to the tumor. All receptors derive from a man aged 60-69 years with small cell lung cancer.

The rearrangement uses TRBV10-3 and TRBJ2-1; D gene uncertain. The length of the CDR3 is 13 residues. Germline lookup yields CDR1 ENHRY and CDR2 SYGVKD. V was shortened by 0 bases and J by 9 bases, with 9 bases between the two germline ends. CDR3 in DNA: TGTGCCATCAGTGAGTCATTATTCATTGAGCAGTTCTTC. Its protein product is CAISESLFIEQFF.

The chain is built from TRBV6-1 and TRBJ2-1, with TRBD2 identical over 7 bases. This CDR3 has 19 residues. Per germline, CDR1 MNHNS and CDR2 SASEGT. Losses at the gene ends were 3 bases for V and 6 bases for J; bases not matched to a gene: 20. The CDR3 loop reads CASSERARRGTSAINEQFF. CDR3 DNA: TGTGCCAGCAGTGAGAGAGCTCGGCGGGGCACTAGCGCAATCAATGAGCAGTTCTTC.

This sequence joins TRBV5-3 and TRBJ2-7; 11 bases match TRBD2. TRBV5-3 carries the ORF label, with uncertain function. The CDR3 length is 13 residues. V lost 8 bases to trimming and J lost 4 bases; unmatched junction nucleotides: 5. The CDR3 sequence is CASPGLADYEQYF. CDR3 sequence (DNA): TGTGCCAGTCCGGGACTAGCGGATTACGAGCAGTACTTC.

The DNA of the CDR3 is TGTGCCACCAGGACCACTAACACCGGGGAGCTGTTTTTT. Translating gives CATRTTNTGELFF. The chain is built from TRBV28 and TRBJ2-2; D unclear. The CDR3 loop spans 13 amino acids. V shed 10 bases and J shed 2 bases, with 11 bases lying between them. Germline V gene sequence: CDR1 MDHEN, CDR2 SYDVKM. The full variable domain, in which reference TRBV28 and TRBJ2-2 provide the parts outside the CDR3, is DVKVTQSSRYLVKRTGEKVFLECVQDMDHENMFWYRQDPGLGLRLIYFSYDVKMKEKGDIPEGYSVSREKKERFSLILESASTNQTSMYLCATRTTNTGELFFGEGSRLTVL.

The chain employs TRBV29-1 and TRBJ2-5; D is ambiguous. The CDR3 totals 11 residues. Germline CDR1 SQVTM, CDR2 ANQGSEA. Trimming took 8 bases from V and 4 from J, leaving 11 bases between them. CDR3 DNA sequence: TGCAGCTCTGTTAAAGGAGAGACCCAGTACTTC. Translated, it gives CSSVKGETQYF.

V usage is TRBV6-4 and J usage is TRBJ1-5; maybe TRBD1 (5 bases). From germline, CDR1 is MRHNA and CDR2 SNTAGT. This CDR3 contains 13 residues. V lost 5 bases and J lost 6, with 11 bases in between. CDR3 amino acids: CASSRGPSQPQHF. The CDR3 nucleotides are TGTGCCAGCAGTCGGGGACCCAGTCAGCCCCAGCATTTT.

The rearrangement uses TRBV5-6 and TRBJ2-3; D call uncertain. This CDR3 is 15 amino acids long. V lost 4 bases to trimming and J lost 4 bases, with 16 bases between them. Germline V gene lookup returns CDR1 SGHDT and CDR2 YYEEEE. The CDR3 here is CASSLPWPQPDTQYF. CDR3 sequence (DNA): TGTGCCAGCAGCCTCCCATGGCCCCAGCCAGATACGCAGTATTTT.

The CDR3 region has the DNA TGTGCCAGCAGCGTAGGGGGACAGGGGTATTATGGCTACACCTTC. It is translated as CASSVGGQGYYGYTF. J is TRBJ1-2 and V is TRBV9, with 10 bases matching TRBD1. This CDR3 is 15 amino acids long. From germline, CDR1 is SGDLS and CDR2 YYNGEE. J lost 5 bases, V lost 0 bases, and 4 bases had no gene match. Together with reference TRBV9 and TRBJ1-2, the CDR3 gives the full variable domain: DSGVTQTPKHLITATGQRVTLRCSPRSGDLSVYWYQQSLDQGLQFLIQYYNGEERAKGNILERFSAQQFPDLHSELNLSSLELGDSALYFCASSVGGQGYYGYTFGSGTRLTVV.

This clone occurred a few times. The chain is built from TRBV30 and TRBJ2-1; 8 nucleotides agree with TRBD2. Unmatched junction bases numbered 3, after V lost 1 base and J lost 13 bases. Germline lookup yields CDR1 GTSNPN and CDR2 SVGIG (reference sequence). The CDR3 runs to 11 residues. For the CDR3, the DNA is TGTGCCTGGAGTGCTGGGACTAGACAGTTCTTC. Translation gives CAWSAGTRQFF.

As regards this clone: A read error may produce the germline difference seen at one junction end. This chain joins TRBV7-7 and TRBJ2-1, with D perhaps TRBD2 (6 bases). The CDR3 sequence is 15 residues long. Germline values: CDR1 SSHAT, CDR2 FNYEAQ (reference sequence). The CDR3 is CASSLGDGSHNEQFF. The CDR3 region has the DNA TGTGCTAGCAGCTTAGGCGACGGGAGTCACAATGAGCAGTTCTTC.

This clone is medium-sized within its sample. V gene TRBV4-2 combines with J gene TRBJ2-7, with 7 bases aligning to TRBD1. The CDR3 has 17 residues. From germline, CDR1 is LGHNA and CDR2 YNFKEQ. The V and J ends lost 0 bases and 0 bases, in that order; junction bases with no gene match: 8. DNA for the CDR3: TGTGCCAGCAGCCAAGAAGGGGGCGCTTGGAGCTCCTACGAGCAGTACTTC. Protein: CASSQEGGAWSSYEQYF.

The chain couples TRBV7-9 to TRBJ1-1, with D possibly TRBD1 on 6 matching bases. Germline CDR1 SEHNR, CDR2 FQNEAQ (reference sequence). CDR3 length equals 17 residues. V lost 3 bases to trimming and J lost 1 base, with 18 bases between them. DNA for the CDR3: TGTGCCAGCAGCTTCCCGGGGCCCGGGACACCGAACACTGAAGCTTTCTTT. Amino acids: CASSFPGPGTPNTEAFF.

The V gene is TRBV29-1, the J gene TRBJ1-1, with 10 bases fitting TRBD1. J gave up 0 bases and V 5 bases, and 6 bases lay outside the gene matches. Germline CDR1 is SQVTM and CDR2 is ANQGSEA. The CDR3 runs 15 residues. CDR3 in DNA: TGCAGCGTTCCCGGGACAGGGGAGATGAACACTGAAGCTTTCTTT. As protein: CSVPGTGEMNTEAFF.

This CDR3 is CASTMRHKQETQYF. The CDR3 DNA is TGTGCCAGTACCATGAGGCATAAACAAGAGACCCAGTACTTC. The chain employs TRBV19 and TRBJ2-5; D is unresolved. The CDR3 is 14 residues long. Germline V CDR1 and CDR2: LNHDA, SQIVND (reference sequence). Deletions cut 7 bases from V and 2 bases from J, with 14 bases between.

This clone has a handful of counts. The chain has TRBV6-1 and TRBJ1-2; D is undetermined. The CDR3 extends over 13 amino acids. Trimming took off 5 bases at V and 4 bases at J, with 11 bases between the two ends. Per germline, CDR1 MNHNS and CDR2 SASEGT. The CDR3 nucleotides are TGTGCCAGCAGTAGGCGGGGAATCTATGGCTACACCTTC. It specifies CASSRRGIYGYTF.

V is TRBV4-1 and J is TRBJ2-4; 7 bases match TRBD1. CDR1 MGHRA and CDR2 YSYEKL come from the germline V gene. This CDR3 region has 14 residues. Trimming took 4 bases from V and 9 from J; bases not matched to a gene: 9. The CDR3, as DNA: TGCGCCAGCAGCCTTAGGGGGCGCGAAGGCATTCAGTACTTC. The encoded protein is CASSLRGREGIQYF.

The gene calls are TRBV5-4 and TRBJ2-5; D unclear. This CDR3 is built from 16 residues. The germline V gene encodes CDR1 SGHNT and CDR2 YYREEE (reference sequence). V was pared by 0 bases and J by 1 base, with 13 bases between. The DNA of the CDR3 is TGTGCCAGCAGCTTGGATCTCAGGTCGCGCCAAGAGACCCAGTACTTC. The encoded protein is CASSLDLRSRQETQYF. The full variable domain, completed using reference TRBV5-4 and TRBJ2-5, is ETGVTQSPTHLIKTRGQQVTLRCSSQSGHNTVSWYQQALGQGPQFIFQYYREEENGRGNFPPRFSGLQFPNYSSELNVNALELDDSALYLCASSLDLRSRQETQYFGPGTRLLVL.

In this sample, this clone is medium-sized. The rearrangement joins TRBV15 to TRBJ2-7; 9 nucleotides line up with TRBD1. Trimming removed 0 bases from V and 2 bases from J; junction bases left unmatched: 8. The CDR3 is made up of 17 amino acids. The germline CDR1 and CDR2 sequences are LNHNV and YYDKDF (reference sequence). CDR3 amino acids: CATSRDSGQGSPYEQYF. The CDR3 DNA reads TGTGCCACCAGCAGAGACTCGGGACAGGGATCCCCCTACGAGCAGTACTTC. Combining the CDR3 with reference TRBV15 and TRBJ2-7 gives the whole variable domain DAMVIQNPRYQVTQFGKPVTLSCSQTLNHNVMYWYQQKSSQAPKLLFHYYDKDFNNEADTPDNFQSRRPNTSFCFLDIRSPGLGDTAMYLCATSRDSGQGSPYEQYFGPGTRLTVT.

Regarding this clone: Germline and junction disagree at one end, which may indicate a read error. The DNA of the CDR3 is TGTGCCAGCAGCCAACCGGGACTAGCGGGTGCAAAGTTTGACTTC. The encoded protein is CASSQPGLAGAKFDF. The J gene is TRBJ2-5, the V gene TRBV14; 12 bases align to TRBD2. The CDR3 extends over 15 amino acids. CDR1 is SGHDN and CDR2 is FVKESK in the germline V gene.

The CDR3 is CASSKTRGLGSNEKLFF. The CDR3 nucleotides read TGCGCCAGCAGCAAAACACGAGGACTGGGTTCTAATGAAAAACTGTTTTTT. The gene calls are TRBV5-1 and TRBJ1-4; D call uncertain. Germline V gene lookup returns CDR1 SGHRS and CDR2 YFSETQ. V shed 4 bases and J shed 3 bases, with 19 bases lying between them. The CDR3 spans 17 residues. Based on the CDR3 plus reference TRBV5-1 and TRBJ1-4, the full variable domain is KAGVTQTPRYLIKTRGQQVTLSCSPISGHRSVSWYQQTPGQGLQFLFEYFSETQRNKGNFPGRFSGRQFSNSRSEMNVSTLELGDSALYLCASSKTRGLGSNEKLFFGSGTQLSVL.

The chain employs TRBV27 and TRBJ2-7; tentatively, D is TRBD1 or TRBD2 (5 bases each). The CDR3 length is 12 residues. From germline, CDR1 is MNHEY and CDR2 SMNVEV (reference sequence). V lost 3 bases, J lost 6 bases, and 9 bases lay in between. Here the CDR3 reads CASSFAGTEQYF. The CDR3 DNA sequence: TGTGCCAGCAGTTTCGCAGGGACCGAGCAGTACTTC.